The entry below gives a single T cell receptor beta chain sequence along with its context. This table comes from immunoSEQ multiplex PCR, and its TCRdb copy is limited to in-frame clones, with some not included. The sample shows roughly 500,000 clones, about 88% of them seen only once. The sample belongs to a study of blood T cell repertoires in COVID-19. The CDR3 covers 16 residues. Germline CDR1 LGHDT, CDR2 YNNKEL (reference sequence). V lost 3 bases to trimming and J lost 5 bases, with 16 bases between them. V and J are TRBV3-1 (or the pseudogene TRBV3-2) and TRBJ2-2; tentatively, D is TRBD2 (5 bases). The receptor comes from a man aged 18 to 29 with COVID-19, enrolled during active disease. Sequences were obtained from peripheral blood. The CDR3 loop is CASSQLVRRWTGELFF. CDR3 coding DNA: TGTGCCAGCAGCCAGCTGGTTCGGAGGTGGACCGGGGAGCTGTTTTTT.